The 14 T cell receptor beta chains in this list originate from one sample, sequenced in a study of cytomegalovirus exposure and HLA in healthy donors. Primers for the PCR totalled 60 Vbeta and 13 Jbeta. Profiling relied on immunoSEQ multiplex PCR, and the TCRdb table lists in-frame clones only, not all of them. The table lists hundreds of thousands of clones, 55% to 75% of them singletons. Sequenced input: PBMCs. These receptors all come from a man between 35 and 55 years old in good health and CMV-seropositive.

The rearrangement links TRBV18 to TRBJ2-5; D ambiguous. V was shortened by 6 bases and J by 2 bases, with 4 bases between the two germline ends. The CDR3 totals 11 residues. Germline V lookup: CDR1 KGHSH, CDR2 LQKENI. Here the CDR3 DNA reads TGTGCCAGCTCCCGTCAAGAGACCCAGTACTTC. Translating it yields CASSRQETQYF.

This sequence joins TRBV6-4 and TRBJ1-5; 11 positions agree with TRBD1. J gave up 0 bases and V 6 bases, and 7 bases lay outside the gene matches. This CDR3 has 17 amino acids. Germline values: CDR1 MRHNA, CDR2 SNTAGT. This CDR3 is CASRGQGATDSNQPQHF. Written as DNA, the CDR3 is TGTGCCAGCAGAGGACAGGGGGCAACAGATAGCAATCAGCCCCAGCATTTT.

In its sample, this clone was seen a few times. The chain recombines TRBV6-9 with TRBJ1-4, with unresolved D. The germline V gene encodes CDR1 MNHGY and CDR2 SVAAGI. The CDR3 runs 14 residues. V lost 11 bases and J 0 bases, leaving 13 bases between the germline ends. CDR3 sequence (DNA): TGTGCCCAACGACGGGATGCAACTAATGAAAAACTGTTTTTT. Encoded protein: CAQRRDATNEKLFF.

The chain recombines TRBV19 with TRBJ1-4; D gene uncertain. The germline gives CDR1 LNHDA, CDR2 SQIVND (reference sequence). V was shortened by 5 bases and J by 3 bases, with 7 bases between the two germline ends. This CDR3 is 13 amino acids long. In DNA form, the CDR3 reads TGTGCCAGTAGTGTGCAGTCTAATGAAAAACTGTTTTTT. Translation gives CASSVQSNEKLFF.

This chain connects TRBV6-5 to TRBJ1-2; weak D call: TRBD1 (5 bases). The germline V and J ends were trimmed by 7 bases and 4 bases, with 16 bases remaining between them. This CDR3 is 14 amino acids long. The germline gives CDR1 MNHEY, CDR2 SVGAGI. CDR3 in DNA: TGTGCCAGCACACCGGACACGAGGAGCTATGGCTACACCTTC. Its translation is CASTPDTRSYGYTF.

This clone was picked up a small number of times. V gene TRBV5-4 combines with J gene TRBJ2-1; 7 bases line up with TRBD2. V gave up 4 bases and J gave up 7 bases; unmatched junction bases: 8. In germline, CDR1 is SGHNT, CDR2 YYREEE (reference sequence). The CDR3 has 14 residues. The CDR3 sequence is CASSGGRAVNEQFF. The CDR3 bases are TGTGCCAGCAGCGGGGGGAGGGCAGTAAATGAGCAGTTCTTC. Complete variable domain (other parts from reference TRBV5-4 and TRBJ2-1): ETGVTQSPTHLIKTRGQQVTLRCSSQSGHNTVSWYQQALGQGPQFIFQYYREEENGRGNFPPRFSGLQFPNYSSELNVNALELDDSALYLCASSGGRAVNEQFFGPGTRLTVL.

The chain uses TRBV7-9 and TRBJ1-3; TRBD1 is a possible D gene (5 bases). The germline CDR1 and CDR2 sequences are SEHNR and FQNEAQ (reference sequence). The CDR3 runs 16 residues. Trimming shortened V by 5 bases and J by 1 base, and 15 bases separated the two germline ends. Here the CDR3 reads CASSPLTGGSGNTIYF. CDR3 coding DNA: TGTGCCAGCAGCCCACTAACAGGAGGGTCTGGAAACACCATATATTTT.

This clone was detected only a few times. This chain joins TRBV5-1 and TRBJ2-1; possibly TRBD2 for D (6 bases). The germline gives CDR1 SGHRS, CDR2 YFSETQ. V shed 7 bases and J shed 7 bases, with 24 bases lying between them. The CDR3 is 16 amino acids. The CDR3 protein is CASSSRGGGGTNEQFF. CDR3 DNA sequence: TGCGCCAGCTCTTCTCGTGGGGGTGGCGGGACGAATGAGCAGTTCTTC.

The chain joins TRBV10-3 to TRBJ2-7; D may be TRBD1 (6 bases). From germline, CDR1 is ENHRY and CDR2 SYGVKD. Trimming took off 2 bases at V and 2 bases at J, with 10 bases between the two ends. CDR3 length: 14 amino acids. The CDR3 DNA reads TGTGCCATCAGTGAGGGCAGGGGAACCTACGAGCAGTACTTC. Protein: CAISEGRGTYEQYF.

This clone showed up just once. The chain couples TRBV5-8 to TRBJ2-5; 9 bases map to TRBD1. Germline CDR1 reads SGHTS; CDR2 reads YDEGEE. After removal of 6 bases from V and 4 bases from J, the junction contained 7 bases not matched to a gene. The CDR3 length is 14 residues. CDR3 bases: TGTGCCAGCATTCCGGGGACAGGGAGAGAGACCCAGTACTTC. Its protein product is CASIPGTGRETQYF.

To note about this clone: The same CDR3 is also encoded by other DNA sequences in this sample. J is TRBJ2-1 and V is TRBV18, with TRBD2 matching over 7 bases. Germline lookup yields CDR1 KGHSH and CDR2 LQKENI. The V and J ends lost 3 bases and 0 bases, in that order; junction bases with no gene match: 8. This CDR3 spans 17 amino acids. The chain's CDR3 is CASSPPWGGPSYNEQFF. In DNA form, the CDR3 reads TGTGCCAGCTCACCGCCGTGGGGGGGTCCCTCCTACAATGAGCAGTTCTTC.

The chain joins TRBV15 to TRBJ1-5, with D tentatively TRBD1 (5 bases). The V gene's germline CDR1 is LNHNV and CDR2 YYDKDF (reference sequence). With 3 bases removed from V and 4 bases from J, the gap between germline ends came to 13 bases. The CDR3 is made up of 15 amino acids. The CDR3 spells CATSSRGERNQPQHF. The CDR3 DNA reads as TGTGCCACCAGCAGTCGGGGGGAAAGGAATCAGCCCCAGCATTTT.

The CDR3 loop is CASSQEVERSSYNEQFF. In DNA form, the CDR3 reads TGCGCCAGCAGCCAAGAGGTGGAGAGAAGCTCCTACAATGAGCAGTTCTTC. This chain joins TRBV4-1 and TRBJ2-1, with D hard to call. Trimming took 0 bases from V and 0 from J, leaving 12 bases between them. Germline CDR1 MGHRA, CDR2 YSYEKL. The CDR3 extends over 17 amino acids.

The chain uses TRBV6-1 and TRBJ2-7, with D perhaps matching TRBD2 (5 bases). The CDR3 totals 17 residues. Looked up from germline, CDR1 is MNHNS and CDR2 is SASEGT. Trimming cost V 0 bases and J 1 base, with 16 bases left between them. CDR3 region: CASSEAQWPRGSYEQYF. For the CDR3, the DNA is TGTGCCAGCAGTGAAGCGCAGTGGCCCCGAGGGTCCTACGAGCAGTACTTC.